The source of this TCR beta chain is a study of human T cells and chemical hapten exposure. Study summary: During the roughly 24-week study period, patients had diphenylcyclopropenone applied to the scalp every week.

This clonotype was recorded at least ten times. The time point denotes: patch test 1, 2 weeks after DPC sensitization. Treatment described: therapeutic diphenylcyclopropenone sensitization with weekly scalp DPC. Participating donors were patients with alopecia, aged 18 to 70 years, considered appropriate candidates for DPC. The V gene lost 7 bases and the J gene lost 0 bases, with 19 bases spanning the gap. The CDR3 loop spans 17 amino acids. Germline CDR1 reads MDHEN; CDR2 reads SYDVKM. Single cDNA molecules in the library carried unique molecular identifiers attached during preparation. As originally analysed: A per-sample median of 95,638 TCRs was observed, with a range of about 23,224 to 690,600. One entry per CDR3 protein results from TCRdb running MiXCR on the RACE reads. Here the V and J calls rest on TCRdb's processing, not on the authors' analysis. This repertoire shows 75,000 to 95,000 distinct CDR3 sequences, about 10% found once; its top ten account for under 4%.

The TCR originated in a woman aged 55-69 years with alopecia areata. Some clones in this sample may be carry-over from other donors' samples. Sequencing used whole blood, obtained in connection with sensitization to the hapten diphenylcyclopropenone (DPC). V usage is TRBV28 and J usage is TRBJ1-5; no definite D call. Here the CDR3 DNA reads TGTGCCAGCAAAGAGAGGGCTTTAAGGGTTAGCAATCAGCCCCAGCATTTT. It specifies CASKERALRVSNQPQHF.